The 29 T cell receptor beta chains in this list originate from one sample, sequenced in a study of T cell responses to AZD1222 COVID-19 vaccine. Profiled with immunoSEQ multiplex PCR; TCRdb holds only in-frame clones, not every one. The data show around 160,000 clones, around 86% seen once. Sequenced material: peripheral blood, taken on day 0 of MenACWY control vaccination. These receptors originate from an adult in good health.

The chain is built from TRBV19 and TRBJ2-1, with D perhaps given as TRBD1 or TRBD2 (6 bases each). The CDR3 runs to 15 residues. CDR1 is LNHDA, CDR2 SQIVND, per germline (reference sequence). V was cut by 6 bases and J by 3 bases, with 15 bases left in between. The CDR3 DNA reads as TGTGCCAGTAGAATAAGGGGGGCTGGCTACAATGAGCAGTTCTTC. Translated, it gives CASRIRGAGYNEQFF.

This chain links TRBV25-1 with TRBJ2-3; weak D call: TRBD2 (6 bases). Germline values: CDR1 MGHDK, CDR2 SYGVNS. The ends were cut back, 4 bases at V and 4 bases at J, with 18 bases in the middle. The CDR3 has 16 residues. The CDR3 DNA follows: TGTGCCAGCAGTGCCCCCCTCGGGACTGGGTCAGATACGCAGTATTTT. Its protein product is CASSAPLGTGSDTQYF.

The V call is TRBV5-4, the J call TRBJ1-2, with 10 bases that match TRBD1. Germline loops: CDR1 SGHNT, CDR2 YYREEE (reference sequence). V lost 4 bases, J lost 0 bases, and 9 bases stayed unmatched. The CDR3 totals 17 residues. As DNA, the CDR3 is TGTGCCAGCAGCCGAGACAGGGGGCTAAACACTAACTATGGCTACACCTTC. This encodes CASSRDRGLNTNYGYTF.

The count of this clone is one. This chain links TRBV5-1 with TRBJ2-1; no reliable D call. The CDR3 is made up of 15 amino acids. Germline V gives CDR1 SGHRS, CDR2 YFSETQ. Trimming left V 1 base short and J 3 bases short, with 11 bases between. The CDR3 protein is CASSLTGVDYNEQFF. As DNA, the CDR3 is TGCGCCAGCAGCTTGACGGGTGTGGACTACAATGAGCAGTTCTTC.

This clone was found many times. J is TRBJ2-2 and V is TRBV28; 14 nucleotides match TRBD2. Germline-derived CDR1 and CDR2 are MDHEN and SYDVKM. The CDR3 extends over 14 amino acids. The J segment lost 7 bases and the V segment lost 8 bases, leaving 3 bases of the junction unmatched. CDR3 nucleotide sequence: TGTGCCAGCTGGGGGACTAGCGGGGGCGGGGAGCTGTTTTTT. Residues: CASWGTSGGGELFF. The full variable domain, with the rest looked up from reference TRBV28 and TRBJ2-2, is DVKVTQSSRYLVKRTGEKVFLECVQDMDHENMFWYRQDPGLGLRLIYFSYDVKMKEKGDIPEGYSVSREKKERFSLILESASTNQTSMYLCASWGTSGGGELFFGEGSRLTVL.

J is TRBJ1-2 and V is TRBV9; D unclear. Trimming removed 0 bases from V and 5 bases from J, with 2 bases in between. Germline V gene data show CDR1 as SGDLS and CDR2 as YYNGEE. The length of the CDR3 is 11 residues. CDR3 sequence reads: CASSVGYGYTF. CDR3 DNA: TGTGCCAGCAGCGTAGGTTATGGCTACACCTTC.

This rearrangement joins TRBV30 to TRBJ1-5, with TRBD1 matching 7 bases. The CDR3 loop spans 15 amino acids. V was pared by 1 base and J by 3 bases, with 6 bases of the junction left unmatched. The germline CDR1 and CDR2 sequences are GTSNPN and SVGIG (reference sequence). The CDR3 bases are TGTGCCTGGAGTGGACCGGGACAGTACAATCAGCCCCAGCATTTT. Translating gives CAWSGPGQYNQPQHF.

The rearrangement links TRBV3-1 (or the pseudogene TRBV3-2) to TRBJ1-4, with TRBD1 as a possible D gene (6 bases). The CDR3 has 17 residues. The V end was cut by 0 bases, the J end by 3 bases, with 14 bases between. Germline-derived CDR1 and CDR2 are LGHDT and YNNKEL (reference sequence). The CDR3 here is CASSQDGTSLSNEKLFF. As DNA, the CDR3 is TGTGCCAGCAGCCAAGATGGGACATCTCTTTCTAATGAAAAACTGTTTTTT.

This clone showed up just a few times. Other DNA variants within this sample encode the same CDR3. The V and J genes are TRBV7-9 and TRBJ1-6, with D perhaps matching TRBD1 (6 bases). Germline CDR1 and CDR2: SEHNR and FQNEAQ (reference sequence). The CDR3 spans 13 residues. Trimming took 3 bases from V and 10 from J, leaving 10 bases between them. The CDR3 coding sequence is TGTGCCAGCAGCTTTGACAGGAACTCACCCCTCCACTTT. It codes for CASSFDRNSPLHF.

The gene calls are TRBV2 and TRBJ2-7, with D perhaps matching TRBD1 (6 bases). V lost 5 bases and J 7 bases, leaving 12 bases between the germline ends. The CDR3 sequence is 12 residues long. Per germline, CDR1 SNHLY and CDR2 FYNNEI. The chain's CDR3 is CASSQQGREQYV. CDR3 nucleotide sequence: TGTGCCAGCAGTCAACAGGGCCGGGAGCAGTACGTC.

The chain has TRBV3-1 (or the pseudogene TRBV3-2) and TRBJ2-5; perhaps TRBD2 as D (6 bases). The ends were cut back, 4 bases at V and 5 bases at J, with 17 bases in the middle. This CDR3 is 15 amino acids long. CDR1 and CDR2 (germline): LGHDT, YNNKEL (reference sequence). The CDR3, as DNA: TGTGCCAGCAGCCTGACCGGGCCCCGGGGGGAGACCCAGTACTTC. It codes for CASSLTGPRGETQYF.

The J gene is TRBJ1-1, the V gene TRBV7-9, with a possible D match to TRBD1 (6 bases). The CDR3 contains 14 residues. Trimming pared 0 bases from V and 7 bases from J, leaving 12 bases between. CDR1 is SEHNR, CDR2 FQNEAQ, per germline (reference sequence). The CDR3 DNA sequence: TGTGCCAGCAGCTTAGCCAGGGGTTATGATGAAGCTTTCTTT. Protein product: CASSLARGYDEAFF.

This chain uses TRBV19 with TRBJ2-1, with TRBD1 matching over 8 bases. The V gene's germline CDR1 is LNHDA and CDR2 SQIVND (reference sequence). The CDR3 runs 15 residues. V lost 5 bases, J lost 3 bases, and 6 bases stayed unmatched. The CDR3 coding sequence is TGTGCCAGTAGTTCCGGGACAGGACACTACAATGAGCAGTTCTTC. This codes for CASSSGTGHYNEQFF.

The J gene is TRBJ1-1, the V gene TRBV5-4, with D perhaps matching TRBD1 (5 bases). The CDR3 length is 14 residues. V was clipped by 3 bases and J by 5 bases, with 14 bases between them. Per the germline V gene, CDR1 is SGHNT and CDR2 is YYREEE (reference sequence). CDR3 sequence (DNA): TGTGCCAGCAGCTCCAGGGATTCTAGGACTGAAGCTTTCTTT. This encodes CASSSRDSRTEAFF.

This clone appeared a single time. The rearrangement links TRBV14 to TRBJ1-1, with TRBD1 identical over 7 bases. Germline lookup yields CDR1 SGHDN and CDR2 FVKESK. J was trimmed by 1 base and V by 1 base; bases with no gene match: 6. CDR3 length equals 16 residues. Here the CDR3 DNA reads TGTGCCAGCAGCCAAGTTACGGGACAGCAGAACACTGAAGCTTTCTTT. This gives the protein CASSQVTGQQNTEAFF. The variable domain in full, completed from reference TRBV14 and TRBJ1-1, reads EAGVTQFPSHSVIEKGQTVTLRCDPISGHDNLYWYRRVMGKEIKFLLHFVKESKQDESGMPNNRFLAERTGGTYSTLKVQPAELEDSGVYFCASSQVTGQQNTEAFFGQGTRLTVV.

This clone came up once. V gene TRBV19 combines with J gene TRBJ2-2; TRBD1 agrees at 9 bases. This CDR3 comprises 15 residues. Germline V gene sequence: CDR1 LNHDA, CDR2 SQIVND (reference sequence). V was pared by 5 bases and J by 6 bases, with 7 bases of the junction left unmatched. As DNA, the CDR3 is TGTGCCAGTAGTCAAGGACAGGGGCGGGCCGGGGAGCTGTTTTTT. This codes for CASSQGQGRAGELFF.

This clone has just one count. This chain joins TRBV4-1 and TRBJ2-5; TRBD2 agrees at 7 bases. After removal of 2 bases from V and 2 bases from J, the junction contained 8 bases not matched to a gene. Germline CDR1 MGHRA, CDR2 YSYEKL. The CDR3 contains 16 residues. The CDR3: CASSQNRLAEQETQYF. CDR3 DNA sequence: TGCGCCAGCAGCCAAAATCGGCTAGCGGAACAAGAGACCCAGTACTTC.

V usage is TRBV21-1 and J usage is TRBJ2-3; the D call in the table, TRBD1, was not verified against the DNA. TRBV21-1 counts as a pseudogene. CDR3 length: 16 residues. The CDR3 DNA reads as TGTGCCAGCAGCAAAACGGACAGGGAGGGCACAGATACGCAGTATTTT. This codes for CASSKTDREGTDTQYF.

In this sample, this clone turned up once. This rearrangement joins TRBV5-1 to TRBJ2-3; D gene uncertain. The CDR3 has 14 amino acids. Per germline, CDR1 SGHRS and CDR2 YFSETQ. Trimming took off 7 bases at V and 2 bases at J, with 14 bases between the two ends. The CDR3 DNA follows: TGCGCCAGCTCACCTGCGGATTCCACAGATACGCAGTATTTT. It is translated as CASSPADSTDTQYF.

The CDR3 DNA sequence: TGTGCCAGCAGACAGGGCGTCACCGGGGAGCTGTTTTTT. As protein: CASRQGVTGELFF. V gene TRBV3-1 (or the pseudogene TRBV3-2) combines with J gene TRBJ2-2; TRBD1 is a possible D gene (6 bases). The CDR3 has 13 amino acids. V dropped 6 bases and J dropped 4 bases, with 9 bases sitting between them. Germline V gene data show CDR1 as LGHDT and CDR2 as YNNKEL (reference sequence).

The rearrangement joins TRBV12-3 or TRBV12-4 to TRBJ1-2, with TRBD1 matching 7 bases. The trim removed 8 bases at V and 4 bases at J, leaving 4 bases unmatched. The CDR3 runs 12 residues. This chain's CDR3 is CASLQGSYGYTF. CDR3 sequence (DNA): TGTGCCAGCTTACAGGGGAGCTATGGCTACACCTTC.

The chain employs TRBV25-1 and TRBJ1-2; D is unresolved. V lost 1 base to trimming and J lost 7 bases, with 16 bases between them. The CDR3 consists of 15 residues. Looked up from germline, CDR1 is MGHDK and CDR2 is SYGVNS. CDR3 sequence (DNA): TGTGCCAGCAGTGAATTTGCGGGGAAGGATGGTGGCTACACCTTC. It translates to CASSEFAGKDGGYTF.

V is TRBV10-1 and J is TRBJ2-1; D possibly matches TRBD1 or TRBD2 (6 bases each). The CDR3 loop spans 16 amino acids. Germline V lookup: CDR1 WNHNN, CDR2 SYGVQD (reference sequence). V lost 6 bases and J lost 4, with 19 bases in between. DNA of the CDR3: TGCGCCAGCAGGGGGGGCGGAAAGGATATTTACAATGAGCAGTTCTTC. Residues: CASRGGGKDIYNEQFF.

The genes are TRBV6-5 and TRBJ1-6, with D unresolved. The CDR3 length is 14 residues. Trimming cost V 6 bases and J 9 bases, with 15 bases left between them. Germline lookup yields CDR1 MNHEY and CDR2 SVGAGI. CDR3 DNA: TGTGCCAGCAGGGATGAGCCATGGGGTTCACCCCTCCACTTT. This encodes CASRDEPWGSPLHF.

The chain has TRBV2 and TRBJ2-6; D not resolved. CDR1 SNHLY and CDR2 FYNNEI come from the germline V gene. The length of the CDR3 is 18 residues. Trimming took off 2 bases at V and 1 base at J, with 15 bases between the two ends. CDR3 coding DNA: TGTGCCAGCAGTGAATCGCCCCTTCCGCGGTCTGGGGCCAACGTCCTGACTTTC. This gives the protein CASSESPLPRSGANVLTF. The full variable domain, with the rest looked up from reference TRBV2 and TRBJ2-6, is EPEVTQTPSHQVTQMGQEVILRCVPISNHLYFYWYRQILGQKVEFLVSFYNNEISEKSEIFDDQFSVERPDGSNFTLKIRSTKLEDSAMYFCASSESPLPRSGANVLTFGAGSRLTVL.

The chain couples TRBV7-2 to TRBJ1-5, with unresolved D. Trimming removed 4 bases at V and 1 base at J, with 14 bases between. Germline-derived CDR1 and CDR2 are SGHTA and FQGNSA. The CDR3 is 16 amino acids. The CDR3 loop is CASSSAYGGSNQPQHF. The CDR3 DNA is TGTGCCAGCAGCTCAGCTTACGGTGGCAGCAATCAGCCCCAGCATTTT.

The chain is built from TRBV3-1 (or the pseudogene TRBV3-2) and TRBJ1-6; a possible D gene is TRBD1 (6 bases). Trimming took 1 base from V and 6 from J, leaving 13 bases between them. CDR1 is LGHDT and CDR2 is YNNKEL in the germline V gene (reference sequence). The CDR3 length is 16 residues. CDR3 loop: CASSQVLVRGNSPLHF. The DNA for the CDR3 is TGTGCCAGCAGCCAAGTTCTAGTCAGGGGTAATTCACCCCTCCACTTT.

The rearrangement links TRBV7-3 to TRBJ2-7, with D hard to call. The CDR3 is made up of 14 amino acids. Deletions cut 3 bases from V and 4 bases from J, with 13 bases between. Per germline, CDR1 SGHTA and CDR2 FQGTGA. The CDR3 nucleotides are TGTGCCAGCAGCTTTAGGGCAGCTAGATACGAGCAGTACGTC. The encoded protein is CASSFRAARYEQYV.

This clone was seen a single time. The rearrangement uses TRBV27 and TRBJ1-2; TRBD1 matches 7 bases. V shed 5 bases and J 7 bases; nucleotides not matched to a gene: 4. The CDR3 runs 12 residues. Germline values: CDR1 MNHEY, CDR2 SMNVEV (reference sequence). CDR3 sequence (DNA): TGTGCCAGCAGTACAAACAGGGGTGGCTACACCTTC. This sequence encodes CASSTNRGGYTF.